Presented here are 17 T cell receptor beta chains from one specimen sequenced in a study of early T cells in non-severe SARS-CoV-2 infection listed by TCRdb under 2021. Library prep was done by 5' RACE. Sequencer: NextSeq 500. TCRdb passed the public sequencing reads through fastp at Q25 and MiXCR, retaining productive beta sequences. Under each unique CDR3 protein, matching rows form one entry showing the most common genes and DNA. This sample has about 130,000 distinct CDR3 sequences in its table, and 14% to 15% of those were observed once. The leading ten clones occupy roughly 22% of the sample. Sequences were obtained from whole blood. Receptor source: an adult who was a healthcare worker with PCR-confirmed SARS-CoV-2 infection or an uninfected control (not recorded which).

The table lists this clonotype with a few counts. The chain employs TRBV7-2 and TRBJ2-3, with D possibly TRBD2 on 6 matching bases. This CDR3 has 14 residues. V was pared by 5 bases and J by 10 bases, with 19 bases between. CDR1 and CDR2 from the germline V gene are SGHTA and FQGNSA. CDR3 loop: CASSPPGAFTAQYF. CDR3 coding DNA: TGTGCCAGCAGCCCCCCGGGAGCCTTCACTGCGCAGTATTTT.

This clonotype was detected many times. The CDR3: CALPTAEKNYGYTF. CDR3 nucleotides: TGTGCCCTCCCCACGGCGGAGAAGAACTATGGCTACACCTTC. The chain is built from TRBV12-2 and TRBJ1-2. TRBV12-2 is a listed pseudogene. CDR3 length: 14 residues.

The CDR3, as DNA: TGTGCCAGCAGCAGGGGTTCTTTGGCTGAAGCTTTCTTT. Its translation: CASSRGSLAEAFF. The rearrangement links TRBV6-5 to TRBJ1-1; the D gene is possibly TRBD1 (6 bases). The CDR3 loop spans 13 amino acids. The V end lost 6 bases, the J end lost 6 bases, and 14 bases lay between the germline ends. The V gene's germline CDR1 is MNHEY and CDR2 SVGAGI.

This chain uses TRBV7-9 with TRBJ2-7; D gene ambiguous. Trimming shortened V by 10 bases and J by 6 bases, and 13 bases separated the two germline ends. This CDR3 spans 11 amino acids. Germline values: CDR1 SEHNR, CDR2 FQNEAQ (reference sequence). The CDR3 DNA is TGTGCCATCGAGGACGGCACCGAGCAGTACTTC. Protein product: CAIEDGTEQYF. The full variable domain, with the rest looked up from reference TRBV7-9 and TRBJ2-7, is DTGVSQNPRHKITKRGQNVTFRCDPISEHNRLYWYRQTLGQGPEFLTYFQNEAQLEKSRLLSDRFSAERPKGSFSTLEIQRTEQGDSAMYLCAIEDGTEQYFGPGTRLTVT.

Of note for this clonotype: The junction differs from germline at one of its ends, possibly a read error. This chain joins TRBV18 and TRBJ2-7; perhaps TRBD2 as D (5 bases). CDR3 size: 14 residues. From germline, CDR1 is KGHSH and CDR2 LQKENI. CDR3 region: CVSSPSADGEEQYF. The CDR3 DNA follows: TGTGTCAGCTCACCTTCCGCCGACGGGGAAGAGCAGTACTTC.

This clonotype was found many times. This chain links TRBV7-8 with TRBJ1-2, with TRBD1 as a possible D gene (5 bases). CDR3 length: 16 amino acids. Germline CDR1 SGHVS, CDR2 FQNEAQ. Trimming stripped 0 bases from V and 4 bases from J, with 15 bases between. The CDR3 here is CASSLARGGASYGYTF. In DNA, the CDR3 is TGTGCCAGCAGCTTAGCGCGTGGAGGGGCTTCCTATGGCTACACCTTC.

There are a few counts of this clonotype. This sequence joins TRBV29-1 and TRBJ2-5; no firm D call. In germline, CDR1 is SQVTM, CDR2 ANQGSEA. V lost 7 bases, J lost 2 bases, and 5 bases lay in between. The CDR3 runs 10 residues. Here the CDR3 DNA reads TGCAGCGGGAAGCAAGAGACCCAGTACTTC. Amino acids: CSGKQETQYF. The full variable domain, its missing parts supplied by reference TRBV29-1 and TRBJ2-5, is SAVISQKPSRDICQRGTSLTIQCQVDSQVTMMFWYRQQPGQSLTLIATANQGSEATYESGFVIDKFPISRPNLTFSTLTVSNMSPEDSSIYLCSGKQETQYFGPGTRLLVL.

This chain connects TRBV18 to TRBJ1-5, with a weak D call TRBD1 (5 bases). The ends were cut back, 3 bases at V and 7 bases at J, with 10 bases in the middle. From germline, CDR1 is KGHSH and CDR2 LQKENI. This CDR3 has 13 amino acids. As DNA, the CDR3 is TGTGCCAGCTCACCTACCCGGGGCCAGCCCCAGCATTTT. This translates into CASSPTRGQPQHF.

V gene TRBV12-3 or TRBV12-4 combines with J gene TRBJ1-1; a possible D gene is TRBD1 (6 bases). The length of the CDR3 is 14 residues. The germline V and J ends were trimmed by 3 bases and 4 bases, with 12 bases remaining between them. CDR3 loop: CASSFPGDGTEAFF. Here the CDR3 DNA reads TGTGCCAGCAGTTTCCCAGGGGATGGCACTGAAGCTTTCTTT.

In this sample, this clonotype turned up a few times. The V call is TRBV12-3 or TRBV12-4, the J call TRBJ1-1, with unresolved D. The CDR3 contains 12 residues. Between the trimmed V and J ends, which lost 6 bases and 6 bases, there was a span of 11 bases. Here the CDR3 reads CASRPNKAEAFF. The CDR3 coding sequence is TGTGCCAGCAGACCGAACAAGGCTGAAGCTTTCTTT.

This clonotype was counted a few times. CDR3 protein: CASSILGPADTQYF. CDR3 coding DNA: TGTGCCAGCAGTATACTCGGACCTGCAGATACGCAGTATTTT. The chain is built from TRBV27 and TRBJ2-3; D is uncertain. This CDR3 has 14 amino acids. V dropped 5 bases and J dropped 4 bases, with 13 bases sitting between them. Germline V gene sequence: CDR1 MNHEY, CDR2 SMNVEV (reference sequence).

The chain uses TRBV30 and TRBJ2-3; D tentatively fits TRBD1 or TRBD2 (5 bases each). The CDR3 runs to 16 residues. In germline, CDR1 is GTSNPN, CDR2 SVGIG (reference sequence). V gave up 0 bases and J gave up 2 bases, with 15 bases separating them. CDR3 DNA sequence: TGTGCCTGGAGTGTATATGGGACGGCTGACACAGATACGCAGTATTTT. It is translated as CAWSVYGTADTDTQYF.

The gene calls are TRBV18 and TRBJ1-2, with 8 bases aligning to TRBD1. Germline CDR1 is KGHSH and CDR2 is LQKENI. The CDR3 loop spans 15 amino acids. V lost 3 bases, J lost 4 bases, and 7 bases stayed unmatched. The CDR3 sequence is CASSPGQGEAYGYTF. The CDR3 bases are TGTGCCAGCTCACCTGGACAGGGCGAGGCCTATGGCTACACCTTC.

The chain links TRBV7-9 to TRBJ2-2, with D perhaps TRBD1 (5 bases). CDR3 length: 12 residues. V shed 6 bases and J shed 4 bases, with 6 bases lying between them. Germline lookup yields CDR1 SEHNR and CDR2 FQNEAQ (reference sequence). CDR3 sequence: CASRGATGELFF. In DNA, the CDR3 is TGTGCCAGCAGAGGGGCCACCGGGGAGCTGTTTTTT.

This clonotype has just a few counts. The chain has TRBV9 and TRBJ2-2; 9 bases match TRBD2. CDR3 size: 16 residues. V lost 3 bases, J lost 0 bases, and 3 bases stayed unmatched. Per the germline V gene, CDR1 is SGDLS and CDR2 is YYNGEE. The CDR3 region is CASSALAGPNTGELFF. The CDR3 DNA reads TGTGCCAGCAGCGCTCTAGCGGGGCCGAACACCGGGGAGCTGTTTTTT.

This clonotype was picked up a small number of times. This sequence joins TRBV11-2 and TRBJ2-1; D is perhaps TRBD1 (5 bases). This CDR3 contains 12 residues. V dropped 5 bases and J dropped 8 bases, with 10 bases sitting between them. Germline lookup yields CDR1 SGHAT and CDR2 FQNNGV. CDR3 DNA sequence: TGTGCCAGCAGCCCGGTCAGGGATGAGCAGTTCTTC. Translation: CASSPVRDEQFF.

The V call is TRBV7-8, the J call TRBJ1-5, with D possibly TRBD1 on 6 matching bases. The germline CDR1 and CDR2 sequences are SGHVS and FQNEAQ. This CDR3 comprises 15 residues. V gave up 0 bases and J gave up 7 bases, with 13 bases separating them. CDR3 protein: CASSLAGTGSQPQHF. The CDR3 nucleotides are TGTGCCAGCAGCTTAGCGGGTACAGGGAGCCAGCCCCAGCATTTT.